Sequencing of this T cell receptor beta chain was carried out in a study of OX40 agonist ivuxolimab in advanced cancers. Notes on the study in general: Nonresponders, in some cases, also had low normalized T-cell clonal expansion.

Generated by immunoSEQ multiplex PCR, the TCRdb table keeps only in-frame clones and is missing some. Of about 62,000 clones listed, approximately 85% are singletons. Excluded were patients having autoimmune disease history or systemic immunosuppression. A remark on this clone: Its antigen remains unidentified.

The material was CD4+ or CD8+ T cells sorted from blood, obtained in a trial of the OX40 agonist ivuxolimab. The clonotype originates from an adult with an advanced solid tumor such as melanoma, head and neck, liver or kidney cancer.

CDR3 in DNA: TGTGCCAGCAGCTTACAGGGAAAGGAGCAGTACTTC. It is translated as CASSLQGKEQYF. The chain employs TRBV11-1 and TRBJ2-7, with D possibly TRBD1 on 5 matching bases. CDR3 length: 12 residues. Germline V lookup: CDR1 SGHAT, CDR2 FQDESV (reference sequence). The V and J ends lost 2 bases and 7 bases respectively, with 9 bases between them.